Below, 8 T cell receptor beta chains from the same sample are listed, as sequenced in a study of cytomegalovirus exposure and HLA in healthy donors. The PCR had 60 Vbeta and 13 Jbeta primers. Here immunoSEQ multiplex PCR was the method, and the copy in TCRdb shows in-frame clones only, minus some. Its table lists over 100,000 clones. Sequencing was done on a sample of PBMCs. These receptors originate from a man aged 25-45 years in good health and CMV-seronegative.

The rearrangement uses TRBV4-1 and TRBJ1-2; 7 bases match TRBD1. Trimming took 2 bases from V and 4 from J; bases not matched to a gene: 10. CDR1 and CDR2 from the germline V gene are MGHRA and YSYEKL. The length of the CDR3 is 16 residues. CDR3 nucleotide sequence: TGCGCCAGCAGCCAACCCCTGGCAGGGGGGACCTATGGCTACACCTTC. This encodes CASSQPLAGGTYGYTF.

V usage is TRBV28 and J usage is TRBJ2-7; 8 nucleotides line up with TRBD2. The CDR3 has 15 amino acids. Germline V gives CDR1 MDHEN, CDR2 SYDVKM. V lost 9 bases to trimming and J lost 2 bases; unmatched junction nucleotides: 12. CDR3 nucleotides: TGTGCCAGTTATCGGCCGGGGGGGGGCACCTACGAGCAGTACTTC. This gives the protein CASYRPGGGTYEQYF.

The gene calls are TRBV6-4 and TRBJ2-3; 9 bases line up with TRBD2. Germline values: CDR1 MRHNA, CDR2 SNTAGT. V lost 6 bases and J lost 0; bases outside the gene matches: 7. The CDR3 spans 16 residues. The CDR3 spells CASSQIAGASTDTQYF. The CDR3 coding sequence is TGTGCCAGCAGCCAGATAGCGGGGGCTAGCACAGATACGCAGTATTTT.

The chain carries TRBV11-1 and TRBJ1-1; TRBD1 matches 8 bases. With V trimmed by 4 bases and J by 1 base, 8 bases remained unmatched. Germline CDR1 and CDR2: SGHAT and FQDESV (reference sequence). This CDR3 region has 16 residues. The CDR3 protein is CASSSWGQVSNTEAFF. In nucleotides, the CDR3 is TGTGCCAGCAGCTCCTGGGGACAGGTTTCGAACACTGAAGCTTTCTTT.

This sequence joins TRBV6-5 and TRBJ1-1; D is uncertain. Germline CDR1 reads MNHEY; CDR2 reads SVGAGI. The V end lost 5 bases, the J end lost 7 bases, and 17 bases lay between the germline ends. The CDR3 loop spans 14 amino acids. The CDR3 DNA is TGTGCCAGCAGTCCCCCCACGGGCGGGAATGAAGCTTTCTTT. Translation: CASSPPTGGNEAFF.

The chain combines TRBV11-2 with TRBJ1-1; no reliable D call. Germline V gene lookup returns CDR1 SGHAT and CDR2 FQNNGV. CDR3 length: 13 residues. V lost 1 base and J lost 5, with 8 bases in between. The CDR3 region has the DNA TGTGCCAGCAGCTTAGTTTATGAGACTGAAGCTTTCTTT. Translated: CASSLVYETEAFF.

The chain is built from TRBV7-2 and TRBJ2-3; the D gene is possibly TRBD2 (7 bases). V lost 9 bases, J lost 1 base, and 20 bases lay in between. This CDR3 has 16 residues. Looked up from germline, CDR1 is SGHTA and CDR2 is FQGNSA. The CDR3 nucleotides read TGTGCCAGTTCGCAAAGGGGGAGGGTGGGCACAGATACGCAGTATTTT. It translates to CASSQRGRVGTDTQYF.

The chain employs TRBV11-3 and TRBJ2-1; no firm D call. CDR1 SGHNT and CDR2 YENEEA come from the germline V gene. V lost 0 bases, J lost 8 bases, and 8 bases lay in between. The CDR3 spans 13 residues. The CDR3 DNA reads as TGTGCCAGCAGCTTAGAAATCGGGTATGAGCAGTTCTTC. This codes for CASSLEIGYEQFF.